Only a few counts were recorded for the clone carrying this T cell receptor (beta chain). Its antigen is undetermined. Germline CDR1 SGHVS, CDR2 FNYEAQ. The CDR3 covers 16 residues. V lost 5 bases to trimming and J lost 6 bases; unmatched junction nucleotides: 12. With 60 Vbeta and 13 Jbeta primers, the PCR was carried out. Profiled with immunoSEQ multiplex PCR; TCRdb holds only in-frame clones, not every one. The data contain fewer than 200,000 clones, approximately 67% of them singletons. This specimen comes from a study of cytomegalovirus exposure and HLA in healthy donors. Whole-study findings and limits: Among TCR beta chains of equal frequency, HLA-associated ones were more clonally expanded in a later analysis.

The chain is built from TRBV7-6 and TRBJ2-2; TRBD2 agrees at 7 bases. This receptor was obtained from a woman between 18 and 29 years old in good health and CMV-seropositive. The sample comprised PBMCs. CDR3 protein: CASSGRDSEIAGELFF. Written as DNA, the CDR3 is TGTGCCAGCAGCGGGAGGGACTCGGAAATCGCCGGGGAGCTGTTTTTT.